The clone carrying this TCR beta chain appeared many times. These data belong to a study of spatial heterogeneity in lung cancer. Each CDR3 protein is one row after TCRdb ran MiXCR on the 5' RACE reads. Of about 120,000 distinct CDR3 sequences listed, over 9% are singletons. V was trimmed by 7 bases and J by 10 bases, leaving 11 bases between them. This CDR3 is 11 amino acids long. CDR1 MDHEN and CDR2 SYDVKM come from the germline V gene. The sample's time point: blood at routine non-recurrence follow-up after resection. In each case, whole RNA from tumor, nontumor lung or frozen PBMC was sequenced unsorted.

The specimen comprised PBMCs, sampled at follow-up. The source is a male donor with early-stage non-small cell lung cancer. This rearrangement joins TRBV28 to TRBJ2-1, with a possible D match to TRBD2 (6 bases). This CDR3 is CASTRRGEQFF. The CDR3 DNA sequence: TGTGCCAGCACAAGGAGGGGCGAGCAGTTCTTC.